This note documents a single T cell receptor beta chain sequence. The sample belongs to a study of T cell clones after liver transplantation. Background on the study: In this trial, immunosuppression withdrawal was attempted within 2 years of liver transplant. Tolerant meant at least one year fully off immunosuppression without liver enzymes above twice normal.

The CDR3 has 14 amino acids. The germline V gene encodes CDR1 SGHTA and CDR2 FQGTGA. Trimming left V 6 bases short and J 1 base short, with 11 bases between. Data came from immunoSEQ multiplex PCR; TCRdb stores just in-frame clones and leaves some out. The sample consists of roughly 74,000 clones, roughly 80% of them appearing once. The chain has TRBV7-3 and TRBJ2-3; either TRBD1 or TRBD2 may fit D (5 bases each). The input for sequencing was CD4+ T cells from blood, taken before liver transplant. The sequence came from a human donor who received a liver transplant. CDR3 nucleotide sequence: TGTGCCAGCAGAAGAGTGGGGGGCACAGATACGCAGTATTTT. Translating gives CASRRVGGTDTQYF. Supplemented by reference TRBV7-3 and TRBJ2-3, the full variable domain reads GAGVSQTPSNKVTEKGKYVELRCDPISGHTALYWYRQSLGQGPEFLIYFQGTGAADDSGLPNDRFFAVRPEGSVSTLKIQRTERGDSAVYLCASRRVGGTDTQYFGPGTRLTVL.